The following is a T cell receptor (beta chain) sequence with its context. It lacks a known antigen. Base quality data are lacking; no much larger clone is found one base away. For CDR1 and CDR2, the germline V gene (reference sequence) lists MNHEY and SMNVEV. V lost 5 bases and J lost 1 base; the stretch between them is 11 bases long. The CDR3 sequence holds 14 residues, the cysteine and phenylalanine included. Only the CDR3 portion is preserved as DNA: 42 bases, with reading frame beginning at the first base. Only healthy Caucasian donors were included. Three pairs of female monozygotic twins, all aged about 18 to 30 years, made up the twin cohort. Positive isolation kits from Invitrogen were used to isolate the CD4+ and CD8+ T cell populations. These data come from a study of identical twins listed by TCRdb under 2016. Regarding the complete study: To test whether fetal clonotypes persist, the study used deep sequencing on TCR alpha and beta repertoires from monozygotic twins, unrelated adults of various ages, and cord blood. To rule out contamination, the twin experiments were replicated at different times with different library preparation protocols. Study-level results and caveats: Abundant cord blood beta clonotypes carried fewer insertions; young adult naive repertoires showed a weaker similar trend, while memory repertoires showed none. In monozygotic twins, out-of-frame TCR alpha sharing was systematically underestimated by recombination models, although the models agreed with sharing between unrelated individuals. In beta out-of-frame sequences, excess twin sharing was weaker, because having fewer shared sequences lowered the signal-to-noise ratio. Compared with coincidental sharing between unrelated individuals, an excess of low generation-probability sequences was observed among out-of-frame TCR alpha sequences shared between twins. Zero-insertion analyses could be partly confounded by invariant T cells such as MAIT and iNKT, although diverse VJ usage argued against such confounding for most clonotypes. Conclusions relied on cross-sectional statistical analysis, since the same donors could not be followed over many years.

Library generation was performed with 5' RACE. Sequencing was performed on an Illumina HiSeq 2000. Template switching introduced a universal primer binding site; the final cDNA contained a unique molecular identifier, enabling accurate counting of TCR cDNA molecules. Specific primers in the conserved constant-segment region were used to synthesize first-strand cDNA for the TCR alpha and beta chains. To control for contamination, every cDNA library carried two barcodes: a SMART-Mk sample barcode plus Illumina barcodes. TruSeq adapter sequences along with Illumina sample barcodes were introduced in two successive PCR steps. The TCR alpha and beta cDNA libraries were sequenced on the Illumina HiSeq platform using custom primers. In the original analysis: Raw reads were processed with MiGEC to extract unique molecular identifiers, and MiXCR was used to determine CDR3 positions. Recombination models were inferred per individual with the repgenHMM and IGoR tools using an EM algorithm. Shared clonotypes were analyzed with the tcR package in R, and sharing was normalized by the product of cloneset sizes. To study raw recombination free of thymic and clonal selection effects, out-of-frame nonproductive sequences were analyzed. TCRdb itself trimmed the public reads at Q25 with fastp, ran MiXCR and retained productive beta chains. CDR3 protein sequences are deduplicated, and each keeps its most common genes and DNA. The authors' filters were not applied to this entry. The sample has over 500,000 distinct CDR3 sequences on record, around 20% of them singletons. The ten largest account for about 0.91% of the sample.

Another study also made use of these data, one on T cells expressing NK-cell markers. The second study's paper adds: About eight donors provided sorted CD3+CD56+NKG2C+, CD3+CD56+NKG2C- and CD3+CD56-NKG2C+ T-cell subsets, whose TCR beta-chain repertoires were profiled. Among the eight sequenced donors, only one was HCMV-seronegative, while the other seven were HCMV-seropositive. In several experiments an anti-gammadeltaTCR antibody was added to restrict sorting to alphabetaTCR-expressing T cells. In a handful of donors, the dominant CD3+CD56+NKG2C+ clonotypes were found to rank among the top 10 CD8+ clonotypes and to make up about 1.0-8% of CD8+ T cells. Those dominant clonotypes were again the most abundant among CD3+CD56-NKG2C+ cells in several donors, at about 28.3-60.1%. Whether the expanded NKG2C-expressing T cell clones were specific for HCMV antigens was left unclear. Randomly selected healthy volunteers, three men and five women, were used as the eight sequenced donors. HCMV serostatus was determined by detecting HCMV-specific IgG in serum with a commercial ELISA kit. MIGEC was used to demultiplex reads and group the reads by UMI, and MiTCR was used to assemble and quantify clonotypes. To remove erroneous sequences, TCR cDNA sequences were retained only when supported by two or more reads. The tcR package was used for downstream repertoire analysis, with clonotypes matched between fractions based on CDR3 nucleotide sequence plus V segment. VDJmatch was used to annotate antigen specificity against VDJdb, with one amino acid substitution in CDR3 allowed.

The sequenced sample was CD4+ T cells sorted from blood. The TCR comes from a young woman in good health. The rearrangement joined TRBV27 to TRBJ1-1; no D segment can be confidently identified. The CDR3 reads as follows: CASSSRHTNTEAFF. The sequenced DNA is TGTGCCAGCAGTAGCCGACACACGAACACTGAAGCTTTCTTT.